This note documents a single TCR beta chain sequence. No antigen is known for it. The CDR3 has 15 residues. V was cut by 0 bases and J by 0 bases, with 10 bases left in between. Germline loops: CDR1 SGHRS, CDR2 YFSETQ. These data belong to a study of T cell responses to AZD1222 COVID-19 vaccine. Study conclusions and caveats: Clonal diversity was possibly underestimated; the donors were predominantly white British and more often female. CD4 TCRs covered the whole spike, strongest at regions 160-218 and 743-854. Every sample of the repertoires postdated the peak T cell response. Variant regions that are unmutated are reportedly the target of nearly half of spike-specific TCRs.

Profiled with immunoSEQ multiplex PCR; TCRdb holds only in-frame clones, not every one. The sample lists tens of thousands of clones, roughly 90% occurring once. This material consisted of peripheral blood, taken on day 0 of MenACWY control vaccination. This TCR was recovered from an adult in good health. The chain couples TRBV5-1 to TRBJ2-7; TRBD2 is a possible D gene (6 bases). CDR3: CASSLGSGYSYEQYF. CDR3 bases: TGCGCCAGCAGCTTGGGAAGCGGGTACTCCTACGAGCAGTACTTC.